This TCR beta chain appears in the sequencing data of a study of cytomegalovirus exposure and HLA in healthy donors. Study background: The 120 validation repertoires were produced on the same platform as the 650 to 800 repertoires of the first cohort. This was reported in a later analysis.

About this clone: Its cognate antigen is unknown.

Whole-study results and caveats: The listing of 150 to 200 TCR beta chains classed them as cytomegalovirus-associated.

The CDR3 is made up of 15 amino acids. V trimming: 0 bases; J trimming: 5 bases; junction bases outside the gene matches: 6. Looked up from germline, CDR1 is SGDLS and CDR2 is YYNGEE. TCRdb's copy holds only in-frame clones and misses some; the assay was immunoSEQ multiplex PCR. The sample has about 73,000 clones, around nine tenths seen once; the top ten hold about 4.1%. This rearrangement joins TRBV9 to TRBJ2-7; TRBD2 agrees at 9 bases. The TCR comes from a woman aged 18-29 years in good health and CMV-seropositive. The material sequenced was PBMCs. This chain's CDR3 is CASSVVSGRGDEQYF. The CDR3 DNA follows: TGTGCCAGCAGCGTAGTTAGCGGGAGAGGCGACGAGCAGTACTTC.